The 9 T cell receptor beta chains given below trace back to one sample, sequenced in a study of response to subunit inactivated influenza vaccine. TCRdb redid the calling of the RT-PCR reads with MiXCR, one entry per CDR3 protein. The table has 800,000 to 1,000,000 distinct CDR3 sequences, 21% seen once. Sequences were derived from PBMCs from blood, sampled more than 4 days after vaccination. The receptors shown here come from a man in his fifties who received an inactivated influenza vaccine.

The rearrangement uses TRBV12-3 or TRBV12-4 and TRBJ1-2, with unresolved D. This CDR3 has 18 residues. V was clipped by 6 bases and J by 1 base, with 24 bases between them. The CDR3 nucleotides are TGTGCCAGCAGGGGCACCGACCGCTTTGGCCTTTTTAACTATGGCTACACCTTC. Encoded protein: CASRGTDRFGLFNYGYTF.

V is TRBV2 and J is TRBJ1-6; no reliable D call. CDR3 length: 15 residues. V lost 6 bases, J lost 7 bases, and 16 bases lay in between. CDR1 is SNHLY and CDR2 is FYNNEI in the germline V gene. The DNA for the CDR3 is TGTGCCAGCAGGCGATTAGTGGGAGGAAATTCACCCCTCCACTTT. It encodes CASRRLVGGNSPLHF.

The J gene is TRBJ2-2, the V gene TRBV18; D is possibly TRBD1 or TRBD2 (6 bases each). The germline gives CDR1 KGHSH, CDR2 LQKENI. The CDR3 is made up of 16 amino acids. Trimming cost V 0 bases and J 5 bases, with 13 bases left between them. The CDR3 here is CASSPPSGAGTGELFF. In nucleotides, the CDR3 is TGTGCCAGCTCACCACCGTCAGGGGCGGGGACCGGGGAGCTGTTTTTT.

The CDR3 DNA is TGTGCCAGTAGTATCCTCTCGTCCGCCGAGCAGTACTTC. Amino acids: CASSILSSAEQYF. This sequence joins TRBV19 and TRBJ2-7; unclear D gene. V shed 3 bases and J shed 6 bases, with 12 bases lying between them. Germline V gene data show CDR1 as LNHDA and CDR2 as SQIVND (reference sequence). The CDR3 is 13 residues long.

The rearrangement joins TRBV10-3 to TRBJ1-1, with TRBD1 identical over 7 bases. V shed 2 bases and J 7 bases; nucleotides not matched to a gene: 7. This CDR3 is built from 14 residues. Germline V gene data show CDR1 as ENHRY and CDR2 as SYGVKD. CDR3 residues: CAISERQGESEAFF. As DNA, the CDR3 is TGTGCCATCAGTGAGAGGCAGGGGGAGAGTGAAGCTTTCTTT.

This clonotype was observed a few times. The CDR3 protein is CASSLQVTQETQYF. The DNA of the CDR3 is TGTGCCAGCAGCTTACAGGTGACCCAAGAGACCCAGTACTTC. The genes are TRBV5-6 and TRBJ2-5; possibly TRBD1 for D (5 bases). Per germline, CDR1 SGHDT and CDR2 YYEEEE. V lost 2 bases, J lost 1 base, and 9 bases lay in between. This CDR3 has 14 amino acids.

The chain is built from TRBV4-1 and TRBJ2-1, with D perhaps matching TRBD2 (5 bases). Germline CDR1 is MGHRA and CDR2 is YSYEKL. The V end was cut by 4 bases, the J end by 3 bases, with 19 bases between. The CDR3 spans 17 residues. CDR3 loop: CASSPASLLRGYNEQFF. CDR3 coding DNA: TGCGCCAGCAGCCCCGCTTCCCTCCTTCGGGGCTACAATGAGCAGTTCTTC.

This clonotype showed up just a few times. The rearrangement joins TRBV6-5 to TRBJ2-1; D is unclear. CDR3 length: 16 amino acids. V gave up 1 base and J gave up 0 bases, with 10 bases separating them. Germline V gives CDR1 MNHEY, CDR2 SVGAGI. In nucleotides, the CDR3 is TGTGCCAGCAGTTACTTCGGCTTTGGCTCCTACAATGAGCAGTTCTTC. It encodes CASSYFGFGSYNEQFF.

This chain joins TRBV7-9 and TRBJ1-6; D remains unclear. The CDR3 is 14 amino acids. With 3 bases removed from V and 6 bases from J, the gap between germline ends came to 9 bases. Germline CDR1 reads SEHNR; CDR2 reads FQNEAQ (reference sequence). This CDR3 reads CASSLPLANSPLHF. CDR3 bases: TGTGCCAGCAGCTTGCCTCTTGCTAATTCACCCCTCCACTTT.